One sample yielded the 27 T cell receptor beta chains listed below, sequenced in a study of T cell repertoires in cytomegalovirus infection. TCRdb reanalysed the reads using MiXCR and keeps one entry per CDR3 protein. The sample shows some 800,000 distinct CDR3 sequences, approximately 32% of them seen only once. These receptors are not linked to any known antigen. Specimen: cultured CD8+ T cells from PBMCs, collected from culture after CMV antigen stimulation. The receptors originated from a human donor in good health (CMV status not recorded). Some clones in this sample may be carry-over from other donors' samples.

This clonotype was found a few times. The chain carries TRBV7-9 and TRBJ2-1; maybe TRBD2 (6 bases). The CDR3 covers 17 residues. Per the germline V gene, CDR1 is SEHNR and CDR2 is FQNEAQ (reference sequence). The V and J ends lost 1 base and 0 bases respectively, with 13 bases between them. The DNA of the CDR3 is TGTGCCAGCAGCTTAGACCGGGACTCTAGCTCCTACAATGAGCAGTTCTTC. Protein: CASSLDRDSSSYNEQFF.

This clonotype was counted many times. This chain uses TRBV19 with TRBJ1-2, with D perhaps matching TRBD1 (5 bases). CDR3 length equals 11 residues. The ends were cut back, 10 bases at V and 4 bases at J, with 10 bases in the middle. Per the germline V gene, CDR1 is LNHDA and CDR2 is SQIVND (reference sequence). CDR3 sequence reads: CATTDGYGYTF. The CDR3 nucleotides are TGTGCCACGACAGATGGCTATGGCTACACCTTC.

The chain recombines TRBV20-1 with TRBJ2-7; 10 nucleotides agree with TRBD1. After removal of 0 bases from V and 1 base from J, the junction contained 6 bases not matched to a gene. Looked up from germline, CDR1 is DFQATT and CDR2 is SNEGSKA (reference sequence). The CDR3 is made up of 16 amino acids. The CDR3 reads CSARDDWTGGSYEQYF. CDR3 sequence (DNA): TGCAGTGCTAGAGATGATTGGACAGGGGGATCCTACGAGCAGTACTTC.

This clonotype was counted between two and nine times. The rearrangement uses TRBV6-6 and TRBJ2-2, with D unresolved. Trimming pared 8 bases from V and 7 bases from J, leaving 20 bases between. Germline V CDR1 and CDR2: MNHNY, SVGAGI (reference sequence). CDR3 length: 15 residues. The CDR3 DNA reads as TGTGCCAGCGACCGGGCGGCCGTCGGCGGCGGGGAGCTGTTTTTT. Its translation: CASDRAAVGGGELFF.

The chain has TRBV7-9 and TRBJ1-5, with D hard to call. V lost 4 bases, J lost 5 bases, and 6 bases lay in between. Looked up from germline, CDR1 is SEHNR and CDR2 is FQNEAQ (reference sequence). The CDR3 totals 12 residues. CDR3 sequence reads: CASSSGHQPQHF. The CDR3 DNA is TGTGCCAGCAGCTCCGGACATCAGCCCCAGCATTTT.

V and J are TRBV4-3 and TRBJ2-2, with TRBD1 as a possible D gene (6 bases). The germline V gene has CDR1 LGHNA and CDR2 YSLEER. This CDR3 comprises 17 residues. V was trimmed by 3 bases and J by 5 bases, leaving 19 bases between them. The CDR3 DNA reads as TGCGCCAGCAGCCATGGCTCCGGGACACAATTTACCGGGGAGCTGTTTTTT. Amino acid sequence: CASSHGSGTQFTGELFF.

The chain links TRBV7-9 to TRBJ1-1; weak D call: TRBD1 (5 bases). CDR1 is SEHNR, CDR2 FQNEAQ, per germline (reference sequence). This CDR3 is 16 amino acids long. The germline V and J ends were trimmed by 4 bases and 2 bases, with 17 bases remaining between them. Written as DNA, the CDR3 is TGTGCCAGCAGCTCTAGTGAAGTAGGGGTTAACACTGAAGCTTTCTTT. Translation: CASSSSEVGVNTEAFF.

A few counts support this clonotype. The rearrangement links TRBV20-1 to TRBJ2-3; TRBD2 is a possible D gene (5 bases). Germline V gives CDR1 DFQATT, CDR2 SNEGSKA (reference sequence). CDR3 length: 15 amino acids. Trimming left V 6 bases short and J 5 bases short, with 21 bases between. The CDR3 sequence: CSASPEEVFGDTQYF. The DNA of the CDR3 is TGCAGTGCCTCTCCCGAGGAGGTGTTCGGAGATACGCAGTATTTT.

The chain carries TRBV7-4 and TRBJ2-1; 10 nucleotides match TRBD2. Germline V gene sequence: CDR1 SGHVT, CDR2 SQSDAQ. The V and J ends lost 9 bases and 7 bases, in that order; junction bases with no gene match: 12. CDR3 length: 15 residues. The CDR3 nucleotides are TGTGCCAGTAGACGAGCGGGGGGGCCTGGGAATGAGCAGTTCTTC. Translated: CASRRAGGPGNEQFF.

The chain joins TRBV20-1 to TRBJ2-2; no clear D. The CDR3 loop spans 15 amino acids. Germline V gives CDR1 DFQATT, CDR2 SNEGSKA (reference sequence). Trimming removed 3 bases at V and 3 bases at J, with 14 bases between. CDR3 DNA: TGCAGTGCTAGCCCACTCAATGAGGACACCGGGGAGCTGTTTTTT. This sequence encodes CSASPLNEDTGELFF.

V usage is TRBV19 and J usage is TRBJ2-2; 8 bases align to TRBD2. The V segment lost 3 bases and the J segment 3 bases; nucleotides outside the gene matches: 6. CDR3 length: 16 amino acids. CDR1 LNHDA and CDR2 SQIVND come from the germline V gene (reference sequence). Here the CDR3 reads CASSIKAGAYTGELFF. The CDR3 DNA reads TGTGCCAGTAGTATTAAAGCGGGGGCCTACACCGGGGAGCTGTTTTTT. Using reference TRBV19 and TRBJ2-2 for the parts outside the CDR3, the full variable domain is DGGITQSPKYLFRKEGQNVTLSCEQNLNHDAMYWYRQDPGQGLRLIYYSQIVNDFQKGDIAEGYSVSREKKESFPLTVTSAQKNPTAFYLCASSIKAGAYTGELFFGEGSRLTVL.

This rearrangement joins TRBV7-9 to TRBJ2-3, with D possibly TRBD1 on 5 matching bases. V lost 4 bases, J lost 1 base, and 15 bases lay in between. In germline, CDR1 is SEHNR, CDR2 FQNEAQ (reference sequence). This CDR3 region has 16 residues. CDR3 protein: CASSSPRQGGTDTQYF. CDR3 sequence (DNA): TGTGCCAGCAGCTCCCCCCGCCAGGGTGGCACAGATACGCAGTATTTT. Full variable domain (missing parts from reference TRBV7-9 and TRBJ2-3): DTGVSQNPRHKITKRGQNVTFRCDPISEHNRLYWYRQTLGQGPEFLTYFQNEAQLEKSRLLSDRFSAERPKGSFSTLEIQRTEQGDSAMYLCASSSPRQGGTDTQYFGPGTRLTVL.

The rearrangement uses TRBV27 and TRBJ2-3, with D unclear. The CDR3 length is 16 residues. Trimming took off 4 bases at V and 0 bases at J, with 14 bases between the two ends. The germline V gene encodes CDR1 MNHEY and CDR2 SMNVEV (reference sequence). The CDR3 DNA reads TGTGCCAGCAGTTCCAGGTCAAAGACTAGCACAGATACGCAGTATTTT. Translation gives CASSSRSKTSTDTQYF.

The V call is TRBV19, the J call TRBJ1-1; 12 bases map to TRBD1. There are 17 residues in the CDR3. Trimming removed 5 bases from V and 4 bases from J; junction bases left unmatched: 11. The germline gives CDR1 LNHDA, CDR2 SQIVND (reference sequence). The CDR3 DNA reads as TGTGCCAGTAGTCAAGGGACAGGGGGCTTAAGGATCACTGAAGCTTTCTTT. Its protein is CASSQGTGGLRITEAFF.

This clonotype was observed many times. The chain combines TRBV6-1 with TRBJ1-2; 7 bases agree with TRBD1. After removal of 4 bases from V and 6 bases from J, the junction contained 5 bases not matched to a gene. Germline V CDR1 and CDR2: MNHNS, SASEGT. The CDR3 spans 13 residues. This CDR3 is CASSGLTGDGYTF. CDR3 DNA sequence: TGTGCCAGCAGTGGCCTTACAGGGGATGGCTACACCTTC.

This clonotype came up a few times. J is TRBJ1-6 and V is TRBV6-6; unclear D gene. The CDR3 covers 17 residues. Germline CDR1 reads MNHNY; CDR2 reads SVGAGI (reference sequence). V shed 4 bases and J shed 9 bases, with 22 bases lying between them. The CDR3 DNA reads as TGTGCCAGCAGTTCGTGGGAAGAGGGCCCCGGCAGTTCACCCCTCCACTTT. It yields the protein CASSSWEEGPGSSPLHF.

This rearrangement joins TRBV9 to TRBJ1-6, with D tentatively TRBD1 (5 bases). CDR1 SGDLS and CDR2 YYNGEE come from the germline V gene. V was cut by 0 bases and J by 3 bases, with 13 bases left in between. The CDR3 sequence is 17 residues long. CDR3 in amino acids: CASSVERYRLYNSPLHF. CDR3 nucleotides: TGTGCCAGCAGCGTAGAAAGGTACAGGCTCTATAATTCACCCCTCCACTTT.

This clonotype was detected only a few times. Here the CDR3 reads CASNPDLNTEAFF. DNA for the CDR3: TGTGCCAGCAACCCGGACTTGAACACTGAAGCTTTCTTT. The V gene is TRBV12-3 or TRBV12-4, the J gene TRBJ1-1, with unresolved D. The germline V and J ends were trimmed by 7 bases and 0 bases, with 9 bases remaining between them. This CDR3 spans 13 amino acids.

The chain combines TRBV7-9 with TRBJ1-1, with D possibly TRBD1 on 5 matching bases. Trimming took off 7 bases at V and 4 bases at J, with 13 bases between the two ends. Germline V gene lookup returns CDR1 SEHNR and CDR2 FQNEAQ (reference sequence). The CDR3 extends over 13 amino acids. CDR3 residues: CASIKDGGTEAFF. The CDR3, as DNA: TGTGCCAGCATCAAAGACGGGGGCACTGAAGCTTTCTTT.

V usage is TRBV9 and J usage is TRBJ1-2; the D gene is possibly TRBD1 (5 bases). CDR1 SGDLS and CDR2 YYNGEE come from the germline V gene. This CDR3 has 11 residues. Deletions cut 2 bases from V and 10 bases from J, with 9 bases between. CDR3 amino acids: CASSVGHLYTF. The CDR3 coding sequence is TGTGCCAGCAGCGTTGGACATCTCTACACCTTC.

V is TRBV7-3 and J is TRBJ2-5; D is ambiguous. The CDR3 covers 15 residues. V lost 0 bases to trimming and J lost 5 bases, with 13 bases between them. CDR1 SGHTA and CDR2 FQGTGA come from the germline V gene. CDR3 protein: CASSLTVGWSETQYF. The CDR3 DNA follows: TGTGCCAGCAGCTTAACGGTCGGGTGGTCGGAGACCCAGTACTTC.

DNA for the CDR3: TGTGCCAGTAGTCCCTCCGGGACCGCGAACTATGGCTACACCTTC. Protein sequence: CASSPSGTANYGYTF. The gene calls are TRBV19 and TRBJ1-2; D is possibly TRBD1 (5 bases). The ends were cut back, 5 bases at V and 2 bases at J, with 15 bases in the middle. Germline V gives CDR1 LNHDA, CDR2 SQIVND (reference sequence). CDR3 length equals 15 residues.

Here the CDR3 DNA reads TGTGCCAGCAGGGGTAATAGCGGGGGGGCCCTGGGTGAGCAGTTCTTC. Translating it yields CASRGNSGGALGEQFF. The chain carries TRBV12-3 or TRBV12-4 and TRBJ2-1; TRBD2 matches at 11 bases. J lost 9 bases, V lost 6 bases, and 13 bases had no gene match. The CDR3 has 16 residues.

This clonotype was counted between two and nine times. This chain uses TRBV27 with TRBJ2-6; no definite D call. Trimming removed 5 bases from V and 0 bases from J, with 8 bases in between. CDR3 length: 15 residues. CDR1 is MNHEY, CDR2 SMNVEV, per germline (reference sequence). The CDR3 reads CASSTLSSGANVLTF. The DNA for the CDR3 is TGTGCCAGCAGTACGCTCTCCTCTGGGGCCAACGTCCTGACTTTC. Using reference TRBV27 and TRBJ2-6 for the parts outside the CDR3, the full variable domain is EAQVTQNPRYLITVTGKKLTVTCSQNMNHEYMSWYRQDPGLGLRQIYYSMNVEVTDKGDVPEGYKVSRKEKRNFPLILESPSPNQTSLYFCASSTLSSGANVLTFGAGSRLTVL.

On this clonotype itself: An end of the junction differs from the germline gene, which may be a read error. The rearrangement links TRBV7-9 to TRBJ2-3; D unclear. The CDR3 length is 15 residues. Looked up from germline, CDR1 is SEHNR and CDR2 is FQNEAQ (reference sequence). Written as DNA, the CDR3 is TGTGTCAGCAGCCGCCTAATGTTAGGCACAGATACGCAGTATTTT. Translation gives CVSSRLMLGTDTQYF.

The chain recombines TRBV12-3 or TRBV12-4 with TRBJ2-1; D gene ambiguous. The CDR3 sequence is 18 residues long. Trimming removed 2 bases at V and 1 base at J, with 18 bases between. CDR3: CASSLPRRSGPSYNEQFF. The CDR3 DNA reads TGTGCCAGCAGTTTACCCCGTCGGTCAGGCCCGTCCTACAATGAGCAGTTCTTC.

The J gene is TRBJ1-2, the V gene TRBV29-1; unclear D gene. Germline V gene sequence: CDR1 SQVTM, CDR2 ANQGSEA. Trimming pared 4 bases from V and 0 bases from J, leaving 6 bases between. CDR3 length: 12 amino acids. CDR3 sequence (DNA): TGCAGCGTTGTAGGAGCTAACTATGGCTACACCTTC. Translated, it gives CSVVGANYGYTF.